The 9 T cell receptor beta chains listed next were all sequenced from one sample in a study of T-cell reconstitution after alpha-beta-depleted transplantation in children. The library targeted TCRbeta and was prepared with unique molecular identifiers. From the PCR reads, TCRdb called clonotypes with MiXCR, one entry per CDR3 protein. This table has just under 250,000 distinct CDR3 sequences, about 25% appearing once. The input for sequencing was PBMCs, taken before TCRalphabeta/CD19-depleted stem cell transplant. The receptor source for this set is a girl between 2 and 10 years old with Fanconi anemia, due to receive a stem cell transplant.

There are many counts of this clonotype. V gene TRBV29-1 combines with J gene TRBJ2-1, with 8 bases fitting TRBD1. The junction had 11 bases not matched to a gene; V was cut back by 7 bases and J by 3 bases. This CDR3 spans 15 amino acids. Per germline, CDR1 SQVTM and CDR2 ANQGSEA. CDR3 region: CSGWERTGFYNEQFF. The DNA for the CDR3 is TGCAGCGGATGGGAGCGGACAGGGTTCTACAATGAGCAGTTCTTC.

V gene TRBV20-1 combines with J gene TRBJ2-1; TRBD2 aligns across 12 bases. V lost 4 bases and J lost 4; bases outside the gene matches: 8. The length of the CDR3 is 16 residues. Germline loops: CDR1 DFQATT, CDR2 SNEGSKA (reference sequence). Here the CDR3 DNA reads TGCAGTGCTAACAACAGACTAGCGGGAGCTTACAATGAGCAGTTCTTC. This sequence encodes CSANNRLAGAYNEQFF.

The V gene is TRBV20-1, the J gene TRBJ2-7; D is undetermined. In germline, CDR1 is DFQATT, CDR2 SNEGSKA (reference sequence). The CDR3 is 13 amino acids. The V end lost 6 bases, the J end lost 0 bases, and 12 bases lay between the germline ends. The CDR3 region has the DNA TGCAGTGCCGGTATCGACTCCTCCTACGAGCAGTACTTC. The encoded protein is CSAGIDSSYEQYF.

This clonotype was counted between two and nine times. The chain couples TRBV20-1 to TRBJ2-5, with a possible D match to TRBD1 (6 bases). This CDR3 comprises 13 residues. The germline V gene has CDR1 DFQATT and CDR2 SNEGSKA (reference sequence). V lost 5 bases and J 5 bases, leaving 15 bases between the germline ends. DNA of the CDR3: TGCAGTGCTTCACCAGGGGTGGGTGAGACCCAGTACTTC. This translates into CSASPGVGETQYF.

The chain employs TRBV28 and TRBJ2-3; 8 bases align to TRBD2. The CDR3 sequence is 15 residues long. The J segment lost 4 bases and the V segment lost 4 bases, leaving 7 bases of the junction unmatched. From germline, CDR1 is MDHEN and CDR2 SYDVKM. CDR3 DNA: TGTGCCAGCAGTTCCGCCGGGACTAGACCAGATACGCAGTATTTT. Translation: CASSSAGTRPDTQYF.

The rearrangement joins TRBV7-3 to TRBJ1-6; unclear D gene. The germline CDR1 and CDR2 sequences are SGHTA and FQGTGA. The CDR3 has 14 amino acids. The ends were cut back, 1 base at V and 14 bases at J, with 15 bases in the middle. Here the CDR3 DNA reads TGTGCCAGCAGCTTAAAACCTGCGGTACACGCCCTCCACTTT. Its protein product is CASSLKPAVHALHF.

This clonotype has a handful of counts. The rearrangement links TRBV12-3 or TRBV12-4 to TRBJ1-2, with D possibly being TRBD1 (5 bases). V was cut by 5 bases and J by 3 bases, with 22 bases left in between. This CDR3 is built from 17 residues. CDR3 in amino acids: CASSGRQLGRDYYGYTF. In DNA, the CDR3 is TGTGCCAGCAGTGGACGACAGTTAGGGAGGGACTACTATGGCTACACCTTC.

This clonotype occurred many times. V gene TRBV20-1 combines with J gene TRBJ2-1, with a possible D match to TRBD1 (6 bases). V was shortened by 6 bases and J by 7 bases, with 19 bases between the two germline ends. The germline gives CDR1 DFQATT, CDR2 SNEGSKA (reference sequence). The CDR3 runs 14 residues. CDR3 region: CSAVRGGFRNEQFF. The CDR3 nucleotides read TGCAGTGCCGTCCGTGGGGGCTTCCGTAATGAGCAGTTCTTC.

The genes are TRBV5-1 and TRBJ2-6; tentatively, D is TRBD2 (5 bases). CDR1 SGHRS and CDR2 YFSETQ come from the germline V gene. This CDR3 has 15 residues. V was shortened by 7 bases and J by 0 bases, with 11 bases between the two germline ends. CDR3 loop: CASFGGNSGANVLTF. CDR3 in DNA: TGCGCCAGCTTCGGAGGCAACTCTGGGGCCAACGTCCTGACTTTC. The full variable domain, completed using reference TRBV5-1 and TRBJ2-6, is KAGVTQTPRYLIKTRGQQVTLSCSPISGHRSVSWYQQTPGQGLQFLFEYFSETQRNKGNFPGRFSGRQFSNSRSEMNVSTLELGDSALYLCASFGGNSGANVLTFGAGSRLTVL.